Shown below are 8 T cell receptor beta chains from a single sample sequenced in a study of blood T cell repertoires in COVID-19. This table comes from immunoSEQ multiplex PCR, and its TCRdb copy is limited to in-frame clones, with some not included. The sample shows more than 400,000 clones, approximately 85% of them seen only once. Material for sequencing was peripheral blood. The receptors shown here come from a human donor in a cohort sampled during active COVID-19.

This clone was seen just once. The chain recombines TRBV10-3 with TRBJ2-3; 7 bases line up with TRBD1. V lost 4 bases and J lost 1; bases outside the gene matches: 5. The CDR3 contains 15 residues. The germline gives CDR1 ENHRY, CDR2 SYGVKD. CDR3 in amino acids: CAISVQGRGTDTQYF. DNA for the CDR3: TGTGCCATCAGTGTACAGGGGAGAGGCACAGATACGCAGTATTTT.

This clone was seen only once. This chain uses TRBV13 with TRBJ2-1, with TRBD2 identical over 13 bases. Germline values: CDR1 PRHDT, CDR2 FYEKMQ (reference sequence). The CDR3 length is 19 residues. With 4 bases clipped from V and 4 bases from J, the junction kept 13 bases outside the gene matches. CDR3 coding DNA: TGTGCCAGCAGCTCCAAATCCGGACTAGCGGGAGTGCCTTACAATGAGCAGTTCTTC. The encoded protein is CASSSKSGLAGVPYNEQFF.

The rearrangement uses TRBV18 and TRBJ1-2, with 9 nucleotides matching TRBD1. Trimming removed 4 bases from V and 2 bases from J; junction bases left unmatched: 8. CDR1 is KGHSH and CDR2 is LQKENI in the germline V gene. The CDR3 is 16 amino acids. The CDR3 protein is CASSQGTGNLNYGYTF. CDR3 DNA: TGTGCCAGCTCACAAGGGACAGGGAACTTAAACTATGGCTACACCTTC.

This chain joins TRBV6-2 or TRBV6-3 and TRBJ1-5; D is perhaps TRBD1 (6 bases). The germline V and J ends were trimmed by 5 bases and 6 bases, with 17 bases remaining between them. The CDR3 runs to 15 residues. The germline CDR1 and CDR2 sequences are MNHEY and SVGEGT. CDR3 in DNA: TGTGCCAGCAGTAAAGTACAGGGAGTCGGTCAGCCCCAGCATTTT. Translated: CASSKVQGVGQPQHF.

A single count supports this clone. Other DNA sequences in the sample encode the same CDR3. The rearrangement joins TRBV5-4 to TRBJ2-3; D ambiguous. Between the trimmed V and J ends, which lost 0 bases and 0 bases, there was a span of 2 bases. The CDR3 covers 13 residues. Germline CDR1 reads SGHNT; CDR2 reads YYREEE (reference sequence). CDR3 in amino acids: CASSLASTDTQYF. The CDR3 DNA sequence: TGTGCCAGCAGCTTGGCTAGCACAGATACGCAGTATTTT.

This clone has only one observation. The chain is built from TRBV5-6 and TRBJ2-7; a weak D match, TRBD1 (6 bases). Germline-derived CDR1 and CDR2 are SGHDT and YYEEEE. The CDR3 spans 14 residues. Trimming removed 3 bases at V and 2 bases at J, with 12 bases between. CDR3 in amino acids: CASSSGAGAYEQYF. CDR3 in DNA: TGTGCCAGCAGCTCAGGGGCTGGGGCCTACGAGCAGTACTTC.

This chain uses TRBV11-2 with TRBJ2-7, with a weak D call TRBD2 (6 bases). The V and J ends lost 2 bases and 2 bases respectively, with 10 bases between them. Germline V gene data show CDR1 as SGHAT and CDR2 as FQNNGV. CDR3 length: 14 amino acids. The DNA for the CDR3 is TGTGCCAGCAGCTTACAGCGGGCGACCTACGAGCAGTACTTC. This sequence encodes CASSLQRATYEQYF.

About this clone: The same CDR3 is also encoded by other DNA sequences in this sample. The V gene is TRBV12-3 or TRBV12-4, the J gene TRBJ1-3; tentative D call: TRBD1 (6 bases). The ends were cut back, 2 bases at V and 4 bases at J, with 6 bases in the middle. The CDR3 contains 13 residues. The CDR3: CASSLTGGNTIYF. In DNA, the CDR3 is TGTGCCAGCAGTTTAACAGGGGGAAACACCATATATTTT.